This is a list of T cell receptor beta chains from one sample in a study of blood T cell repertoires in COVID-19. Profiled with immunoSEQ multiplex PCR; TCRdb holds only in-frame clones, not every one. The data contain 120,000 to 150,000 clones, 70% to 85% of them seen just once; the ten biggest clones take up 6.5% to 9%. Sequences were obtained from peripheral blood. These receptors were collected from a woman between 45 and 65 years old in a cohort sampled during active or convalescent COVID-19. Each CDR3 is given with its conserved first and last residue. D genes are given only for firm matches. Rows may omit the clone size; those that give it use once, few, many or a size class.

size: .; D: .; J: TRBJ2-6; V: TRBV19; CDR3: CASSSGTSSGANVLTF; DNA: TGTGCCAGTAGTAGCGGTACAAGCTCTGGGGCCAACGTCCTGACTTTC
size: .; D: TRBD1; J: TRBJ1-4; V: TRBV27; CDR3: CASSPGGIDEKLFF; DNA: TGTGCCAGCAGTCCAGGGGGCATAGATGAAAAACTGTTTTTT
size: .; D: TRBD2; J: TRBJ2-1; V: TRBV30; CDR3: CASQAWAGVNNEQFF; DNA: TGTGCCTCCCAGGCGTGGGCGGGGGTCAACAATGAGCAGTTCTTC
size: .; D: TRBD1; J: TRBJ2-5; V: TRBV4-3; CDR3: CASSQGQGAETQYF; DNA: TGCGCCAGCAGCCAAGGACAGGGTGCTGAGACCCAGTACTTC
size: once; D: .; J: TRBJ1-3; V: TRBV1; CDR3: CLPSGETYGNTIYF; DNA: TGCCTTCCAAGCGGGGAAACTTACGGAAACACCATATATTTT
size: .; D: .; J: TRBJ2-3; V: TRBV7-2; CDR3: CASSLFGGAGDTQYF; DNA: TGTGCCAGCAGCTTATTTGGGGGGGCGGGAGATACGCAGTATTTT
size: .; D: TRBD1; J: TRBJ2-7; V: TRBV2; CDR3: CASGQGGEQYF; DNA: TGTGCCAGCGGACAGGGGGGCGAGCAGTACTTC
size: .; D: .; J: TRBJ1-2; V: TRBV6-1; CDR3: CASSEGGRRYGYTF; DNA: TGTGCCAGCAGTGAAGGCGGCAGACGCTATGGCTACACCTTC
size: few; D: .; J: TRBJ2-3; V: TRBV10-3; CDR3: CAISEGGGPDTQYF; DNA: TGTGCCATCAGTGAAGGAGGGGGCCCGGATACGCAGTATTTT
size: few; D: TRBD2; J: TRBJ2-1; V: TRBV4-1; CDR3: CASSLRTSGGRSYNEQFF; DNA: TGCGCCAGCAGCCTCCGGACTAGCGGGGGCCGCTCCTACAATGAGCAGTTCTTC
size: once; D: .; J: TRBJ2-7; V: TRBV5-1; CDR3: CASSATRTDLEQYF; DNA: TGCGCCAGCAGTGCGACGCGGACAGACCTCGAGCAGTACTTC
size: .; D: TRBD1; J: TRBJ2-7; V: TRBV5-4; CDR3: CASSRGTSGTEYEQYF; DNA: TGTGCCAGCAGCCGCGGAACCTCCGGGACAGAATACGAGCAGTACTTC
size: .; D: TRBD2; J: TRBJ2-2; V: TRBV2; CDR3: CATTTSANTGELFF; DNA: TGTGCCACCACGACTAGCGCGAACACCGGGGAGCTGTTTTTT
size: .; D: .; J: TRBJ2-7; V: TRBV6-4; CDR3: CASTKVDSYEQYF; DNA: TGTGCCAGCACTAAAGTGGACAGTTACGAGCAGTACTTC
size: .; D: .; J: TRBJ1-2; V: TRBV5-6; CDR3: CASSFPGQGLDLNYGYTF; DNA: TGTGCCAGCAGCTTTCCTGGGCAGGGTTTGGACCTTAACTATGGCTACACCTTC
size: .; D: TRBD1; J: TRBJ1-1; V: TRBV11-2; CDR3: CASSLNRIRDRGRTEAFF; DNA: TGTGCCAGCAGCTTAAATCGGATCCGGGACAGGGGTAGGACTGAAGCTTTCTTT
size: .; D: .; J: TRBJ2-1; V: TRBV20-1; CDR3: CSASSGSSYNEQFF; DNA: TGCAGTGCTAGTTCGGGGTCCTCCTACAATGAGCAGTTCTTC
size: once; D: TRBD1; J: TRBJ1-2; V: TRBV19; CDR3: CASSIADRTRGGYTF; DNA: TGTGCCAGTAGTATAGCGGACAGGACCCGAGGTGGCTACACCTTC